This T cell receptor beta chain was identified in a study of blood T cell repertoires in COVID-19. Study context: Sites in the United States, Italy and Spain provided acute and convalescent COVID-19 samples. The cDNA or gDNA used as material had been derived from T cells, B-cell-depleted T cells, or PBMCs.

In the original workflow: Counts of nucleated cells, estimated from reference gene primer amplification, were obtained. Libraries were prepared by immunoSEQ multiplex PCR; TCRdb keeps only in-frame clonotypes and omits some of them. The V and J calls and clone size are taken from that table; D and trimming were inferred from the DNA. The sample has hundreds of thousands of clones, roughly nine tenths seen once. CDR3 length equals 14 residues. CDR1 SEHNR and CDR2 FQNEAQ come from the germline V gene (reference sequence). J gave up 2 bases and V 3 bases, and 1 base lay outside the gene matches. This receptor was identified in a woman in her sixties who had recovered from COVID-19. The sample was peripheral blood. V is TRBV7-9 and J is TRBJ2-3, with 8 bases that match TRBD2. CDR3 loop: CASSFGGATDTQYF. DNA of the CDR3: TGTGCCAGCAGCTTCGGGGGGGCCACAGATACGCAGTATTTT. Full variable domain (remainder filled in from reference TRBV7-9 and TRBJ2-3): DTGVSQNPRHKITKRGQNVTFRCDPISEHNRLYWYRQTLGQGPEFLTYFQNEAQLEKSRLLSDRFSAERPKGSFSTLEIQRTEQGDSAMYLCASSFGGATDTQYFGPGTRLTVL.